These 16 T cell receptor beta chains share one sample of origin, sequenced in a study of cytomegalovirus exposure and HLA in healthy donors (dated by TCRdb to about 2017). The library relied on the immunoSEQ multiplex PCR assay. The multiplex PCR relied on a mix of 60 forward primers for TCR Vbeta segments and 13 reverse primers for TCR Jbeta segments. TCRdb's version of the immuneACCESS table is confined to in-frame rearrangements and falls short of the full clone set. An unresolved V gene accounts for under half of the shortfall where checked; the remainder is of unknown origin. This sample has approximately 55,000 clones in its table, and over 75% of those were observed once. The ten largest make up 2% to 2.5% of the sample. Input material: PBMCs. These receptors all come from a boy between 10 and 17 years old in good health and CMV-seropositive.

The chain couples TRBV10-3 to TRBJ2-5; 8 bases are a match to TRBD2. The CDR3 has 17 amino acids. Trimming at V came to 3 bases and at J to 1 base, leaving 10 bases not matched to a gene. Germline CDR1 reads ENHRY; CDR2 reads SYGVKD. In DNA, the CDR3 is TGTGCCATCAGTGAAATCCGAGCGGGGGCCCTCCAAGAGACCCAGTACTTC. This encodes CAISEIRAGALQETQYF.

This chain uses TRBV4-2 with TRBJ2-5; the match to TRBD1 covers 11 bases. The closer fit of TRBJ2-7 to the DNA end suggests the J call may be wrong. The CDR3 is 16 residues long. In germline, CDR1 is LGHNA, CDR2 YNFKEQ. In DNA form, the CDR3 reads TGTGCCAGCAGCCAAGAAGCATCGGACAGGGGGCACGAGCAGTACTTC. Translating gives CASSQEASDRGHEQYF.

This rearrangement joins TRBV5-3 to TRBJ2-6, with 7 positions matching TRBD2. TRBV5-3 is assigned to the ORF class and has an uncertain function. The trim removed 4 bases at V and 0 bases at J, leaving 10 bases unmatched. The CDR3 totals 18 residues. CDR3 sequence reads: CARSQGGFYISGANVLTF. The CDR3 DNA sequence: TGTGCCAGAAGCCAGGGAGGGTTCTATATCTCTGGGGCCAACGTCCTGACTTTC.

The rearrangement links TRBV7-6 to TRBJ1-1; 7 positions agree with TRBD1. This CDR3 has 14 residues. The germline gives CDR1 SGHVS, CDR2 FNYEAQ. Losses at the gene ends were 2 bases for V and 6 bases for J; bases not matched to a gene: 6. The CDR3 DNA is TGTGCCAGCAGCTTACAGGGGGGCGGGCCTGAAGCTTTCTTT. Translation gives CASSLQGGGPEAFF. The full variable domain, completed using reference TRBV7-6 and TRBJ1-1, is GAGVSQSPRYKVTKRGQDVALRCDPISGHVSLYWYRQALGQGPEFLTYFNYEAQQDKSGLPNDRFSAERPEGSISTLTIQRTEQRDSAMYRCASSLQGGGPEAFFGQGTRLTVV.

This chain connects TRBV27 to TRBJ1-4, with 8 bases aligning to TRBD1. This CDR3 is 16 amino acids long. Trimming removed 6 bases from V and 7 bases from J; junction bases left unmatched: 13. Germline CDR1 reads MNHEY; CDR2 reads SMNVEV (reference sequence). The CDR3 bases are TGTGCCAGCAGCCGGACAGGGAAAGGGGGGGGTGAAAAACTGTTTTTT. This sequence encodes CASSRTGKGGGEKLFF.

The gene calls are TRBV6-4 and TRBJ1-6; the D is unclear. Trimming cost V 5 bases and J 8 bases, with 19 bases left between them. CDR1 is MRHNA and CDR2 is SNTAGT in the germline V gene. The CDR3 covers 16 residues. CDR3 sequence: CASSLLGRGLDSPLHF. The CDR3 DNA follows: TGTGCCAGCAGTTTACTTGGGAGAGGCTTGGATTCACCCCTCCACTTT.

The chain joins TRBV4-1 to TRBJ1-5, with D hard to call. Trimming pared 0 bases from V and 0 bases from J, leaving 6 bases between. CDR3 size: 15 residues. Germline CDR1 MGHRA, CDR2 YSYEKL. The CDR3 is CASSQEPGSNQPQHF. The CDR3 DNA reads TGCGCCAGCAGCCAAGAACCAGGTAGCAATCAGCCCCAGCATTTT.

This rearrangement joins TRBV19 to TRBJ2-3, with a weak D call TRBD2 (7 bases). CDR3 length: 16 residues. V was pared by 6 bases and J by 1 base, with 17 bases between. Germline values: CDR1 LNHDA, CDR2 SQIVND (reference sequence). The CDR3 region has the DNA TGTGCCAGTAGCTCTGAGGGGGGGTGGGGCACAGATACGCAGTATTTT. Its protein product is CASSSEGGWGTDTQYF.

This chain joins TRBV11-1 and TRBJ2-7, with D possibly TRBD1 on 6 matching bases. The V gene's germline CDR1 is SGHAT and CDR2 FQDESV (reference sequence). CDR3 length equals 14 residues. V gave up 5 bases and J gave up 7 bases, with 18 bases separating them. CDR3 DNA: TGTGCCAGCAGCCTGAGAGGGGGTTGGAAGGAGCAGTACTTC. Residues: CASSLRGGWKEQYF.

The CDR3: CAITPSGSTEAFF. CDR3 nucleotides: TGTGCCATTACGCCCTCGGGTTCCACTGAAGCTTTCTTT. The chain carries TRBV9 and TRBJ1-1; D gene unclear. Germline loops: CDR1 SGDLS, CDR2 YYNGEE. V was trimmed by 9 bases and J by 4 bases, leaving 16 bases between them. The CDR3 has 13 residues.

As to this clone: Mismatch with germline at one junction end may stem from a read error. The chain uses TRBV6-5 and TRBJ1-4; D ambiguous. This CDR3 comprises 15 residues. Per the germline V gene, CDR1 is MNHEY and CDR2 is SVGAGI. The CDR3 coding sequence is TGTGCCAGCAGTTACTCGAGAGGAGGGTTTGAAGAACTGTTTTTT. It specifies CASSYSRGGFEELFF.

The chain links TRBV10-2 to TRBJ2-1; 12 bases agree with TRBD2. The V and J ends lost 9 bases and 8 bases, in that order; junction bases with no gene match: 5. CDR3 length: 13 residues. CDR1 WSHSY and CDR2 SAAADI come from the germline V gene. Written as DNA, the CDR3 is TGCGCCAGTCTAGCGGGGGGGGTCGATGAGCAGTTCTTC. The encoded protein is CASLAGGVDEQFF.

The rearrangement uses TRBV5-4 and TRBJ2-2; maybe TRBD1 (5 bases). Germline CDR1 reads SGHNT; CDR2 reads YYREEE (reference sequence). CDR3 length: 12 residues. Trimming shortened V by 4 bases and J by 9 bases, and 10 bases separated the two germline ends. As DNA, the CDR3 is TGTGCCAGCAGCCAGGACAAGTGGGAGCTGTTTTTT. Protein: CASSQDKWELFF.

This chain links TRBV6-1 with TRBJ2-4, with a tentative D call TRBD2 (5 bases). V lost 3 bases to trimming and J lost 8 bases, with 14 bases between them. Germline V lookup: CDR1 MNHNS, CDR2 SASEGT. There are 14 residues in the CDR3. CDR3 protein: CASSDPGMVDIQYF. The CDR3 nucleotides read TGTGCCAGCAGTGACCCCGGGATGGTGGACATTCAGTACTTC.

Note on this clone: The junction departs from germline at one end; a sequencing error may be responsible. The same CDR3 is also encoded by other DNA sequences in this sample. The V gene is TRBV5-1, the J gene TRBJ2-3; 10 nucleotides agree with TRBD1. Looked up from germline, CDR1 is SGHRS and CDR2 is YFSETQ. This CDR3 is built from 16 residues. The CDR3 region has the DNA TGTGCCAGCAGCCCGAACTCGGGACAGGGGATCTCCACGCAGTATTTT. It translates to CASSPNSGQGISTQYF.

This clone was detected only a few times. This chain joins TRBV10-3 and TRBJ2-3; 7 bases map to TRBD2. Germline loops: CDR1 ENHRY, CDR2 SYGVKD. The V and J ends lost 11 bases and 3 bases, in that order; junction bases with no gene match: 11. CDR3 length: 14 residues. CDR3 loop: CACLSGLDTDTQYF. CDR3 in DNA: TGTGCCTGCTTAAGCGGACTAGATACAGATACGCAGTATTTT.